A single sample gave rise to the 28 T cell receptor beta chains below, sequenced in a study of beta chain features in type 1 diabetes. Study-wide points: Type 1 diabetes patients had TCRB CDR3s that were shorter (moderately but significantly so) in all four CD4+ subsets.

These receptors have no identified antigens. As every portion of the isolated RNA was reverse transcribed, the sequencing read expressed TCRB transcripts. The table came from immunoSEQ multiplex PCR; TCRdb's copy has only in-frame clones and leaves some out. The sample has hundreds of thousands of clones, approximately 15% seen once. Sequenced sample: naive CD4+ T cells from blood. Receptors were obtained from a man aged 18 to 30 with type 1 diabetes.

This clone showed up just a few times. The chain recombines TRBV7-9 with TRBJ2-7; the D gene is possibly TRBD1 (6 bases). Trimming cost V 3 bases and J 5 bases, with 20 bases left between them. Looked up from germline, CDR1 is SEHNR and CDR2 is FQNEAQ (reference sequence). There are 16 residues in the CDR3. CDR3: CASSFGVTGLLDEQYF. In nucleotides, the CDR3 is TGTGCCAGCAGCTTTGGGGTGACAGGCCTTTTGGACGAGCAGTACTTC.

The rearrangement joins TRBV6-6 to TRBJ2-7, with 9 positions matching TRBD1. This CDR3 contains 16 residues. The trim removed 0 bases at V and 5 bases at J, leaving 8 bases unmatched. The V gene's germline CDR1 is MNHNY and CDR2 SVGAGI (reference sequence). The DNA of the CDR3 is TGTGCCAGCAGTTACTCACCCGGGACAGGGTTAAACGAGCAGTACTTC. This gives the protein CASSYSPGTGLNEQYF.

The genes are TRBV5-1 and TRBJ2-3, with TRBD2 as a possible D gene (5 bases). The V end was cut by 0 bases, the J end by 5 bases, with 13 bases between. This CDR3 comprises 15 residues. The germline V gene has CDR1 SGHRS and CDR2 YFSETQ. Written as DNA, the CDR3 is TGCGCCAGCAGCTTGGCCTCTGCCGAGGGAGATACGCAGTATTTT. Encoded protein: CASSLASAEGDTQYF.

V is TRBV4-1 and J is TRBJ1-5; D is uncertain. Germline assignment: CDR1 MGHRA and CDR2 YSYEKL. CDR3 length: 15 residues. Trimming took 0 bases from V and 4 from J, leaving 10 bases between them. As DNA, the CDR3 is TGCGCCAGCAGCCAAGAGACCCACAGTAATCAGCCCCAGCATTTT. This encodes CASSQETHSNQPQHF.

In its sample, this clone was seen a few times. Here the CDR3 reads CASSYSSASQSYGYTF. The CDR3 DNA sequence: TGTGCCAGCAGTTACTCCAGTGCATCCCAAAGCTATGGCTACACCTTC. This sequence joins TRBV6-5 and TRBJ1-2; D is ambiguous. CDR1 MNHEY and CDR2 SVGAGI come from the germline V gene. The CDR3 extends over 16 amino acids. The germline V and J ends were trimmed by 0 bases and 4 bases, with 15 bases remaining between them.

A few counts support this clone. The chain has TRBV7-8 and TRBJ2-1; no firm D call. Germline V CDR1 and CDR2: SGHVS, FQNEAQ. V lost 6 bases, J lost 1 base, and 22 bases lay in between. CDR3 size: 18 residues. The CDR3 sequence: CASRSPIPPGASYNEQFF. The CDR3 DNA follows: TGTGCCAGCAGGTCTCCTATCCCCCCCGGTGCATCCTACAATGAGCAGTTCTTC.

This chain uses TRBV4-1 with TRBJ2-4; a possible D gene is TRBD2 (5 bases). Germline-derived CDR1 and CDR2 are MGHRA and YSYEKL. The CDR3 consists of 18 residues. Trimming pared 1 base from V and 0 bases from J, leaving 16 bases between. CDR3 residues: CASSQGGARGIAKNIQYF. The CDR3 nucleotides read TGCGCCAGCAGCCAAGGAGGCGCCCGGGGTATAGCCAAAAACATTCAGTACTTC.

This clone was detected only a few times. DNA for the CDR3: TGTGCCAGCAGTCCGTCTGGAAACACCATATATTTT. Translating it yields CASSPSGNTIYF. V is TRBV14 and J is TRBJ1-3; D gene unclear. This CDR3 has 12 residues. Per the germline V gene, CDR1 is SGHDN and CDR2 is FVKESK. Trimming left V 6 bases short and J 1 base short, with 4 bases between.

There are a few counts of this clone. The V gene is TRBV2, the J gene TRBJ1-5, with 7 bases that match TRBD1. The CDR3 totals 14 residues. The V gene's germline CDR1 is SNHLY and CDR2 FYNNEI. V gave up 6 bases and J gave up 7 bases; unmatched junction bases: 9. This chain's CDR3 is CASSERQGLQPQHF. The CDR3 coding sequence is TGTGCCAGCAGCGAAAGACAGGGTTTACAGCCCCAGCATTTT.

The CDR3 DNA is TGTGCCAGCTCCACAGGGGGCGCGGGTACAGATACGCAGTATTTT. It yields the protein CASSTGGAGTDTQYF. This chain connects TRBV28 to TRBJ2-3; 9 nucleotides line up with TRBD1. The CDR3 has 15 residues. V gave up 8 bases and J gave up 3 bases; unmatched junction bases: 9. The germline gives CDR1 MDHEN, CDR2 SYDVKM.

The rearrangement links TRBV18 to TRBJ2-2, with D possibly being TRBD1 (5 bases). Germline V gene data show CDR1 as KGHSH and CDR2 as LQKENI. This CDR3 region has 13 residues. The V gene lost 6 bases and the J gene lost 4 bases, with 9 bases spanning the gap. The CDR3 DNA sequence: TGTGCCAGCTCCCCTAGGGGCACCGGGGAGCTGTTTTTT. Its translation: CASSPRGTGELFF.

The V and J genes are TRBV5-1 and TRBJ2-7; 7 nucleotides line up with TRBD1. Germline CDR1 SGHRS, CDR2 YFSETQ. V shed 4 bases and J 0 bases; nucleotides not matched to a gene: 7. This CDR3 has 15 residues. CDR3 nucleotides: TGCGCCAGCAGCCGTGAAGGGGGCGACTCCTACGAGCAGTACTTC. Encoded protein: CASSREGGDSYEQYF.

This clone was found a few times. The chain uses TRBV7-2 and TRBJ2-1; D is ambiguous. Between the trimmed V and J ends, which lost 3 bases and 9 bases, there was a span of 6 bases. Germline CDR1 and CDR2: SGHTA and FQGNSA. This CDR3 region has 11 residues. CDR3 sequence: CASSLFLEQFF. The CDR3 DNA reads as TGTGCCAGCAGCTTGTTCCTTGAGCAGTTCTTC. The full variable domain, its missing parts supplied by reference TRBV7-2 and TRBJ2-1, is GAGVSQSPSNKVTEKGKDVELRCDPISGHTALYWYRQSLGQGLEFLIYFQGNSAPDKSGLPSDRFSAERTGGSVSTLTIQRTQQEDSAVYLCASSLFLEQFFGPGTRLTVL.

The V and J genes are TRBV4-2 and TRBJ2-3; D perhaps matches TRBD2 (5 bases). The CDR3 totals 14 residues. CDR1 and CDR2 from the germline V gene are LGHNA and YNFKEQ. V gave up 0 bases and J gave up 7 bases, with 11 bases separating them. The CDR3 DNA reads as TGTGCCAGCAGCCAAGATATGCCGGGGTATACGCAGTATTTT. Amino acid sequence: CASSQDMPGYTQYF.

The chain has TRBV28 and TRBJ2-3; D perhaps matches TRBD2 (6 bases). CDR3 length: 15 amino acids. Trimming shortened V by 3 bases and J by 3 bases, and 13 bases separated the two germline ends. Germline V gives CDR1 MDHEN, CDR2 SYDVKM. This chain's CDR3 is CASSFRGKGTDTQYF. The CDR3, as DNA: TGTGCCAGCAGTTTCCGCGGGAAGGGGACAGATACGCAGTATTTT.

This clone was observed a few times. The CDR3: CAYISGGSSYNEQFF. CDR3 nucleotides: TGTGCCTACATTAGCGGGGGGAGCTCCTACAATGAGCAGTTCTTC. V gene TRBV30 combines with J gene TRBJ2-1, with 10 bases identical to TRBD2. The V gene end was trimmed by 7 bases and the J gene end by 0 bases; junction bases not matched to a gene: 6. CDR1 GTSNPN and CDR2 SVGIG come from the germline V gene (reference sequence). The CDR3 contains 15 residues.

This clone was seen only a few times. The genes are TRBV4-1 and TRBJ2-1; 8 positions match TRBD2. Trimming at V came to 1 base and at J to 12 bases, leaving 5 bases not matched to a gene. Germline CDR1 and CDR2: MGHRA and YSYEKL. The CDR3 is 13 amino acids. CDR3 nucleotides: TGCGCCAGCAGCCAAGTAGGCGCGGGGGGGCAGTTCTTC. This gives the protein CASSQVGAGGQFF.

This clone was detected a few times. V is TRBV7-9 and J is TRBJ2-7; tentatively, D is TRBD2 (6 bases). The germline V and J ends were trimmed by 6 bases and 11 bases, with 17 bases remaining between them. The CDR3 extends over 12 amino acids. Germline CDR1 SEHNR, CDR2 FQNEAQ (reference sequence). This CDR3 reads CASSSIPGRKYF. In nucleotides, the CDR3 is TGTGCCAGCAGTTCAATTCCAGGGAGGAAGTACTTC.

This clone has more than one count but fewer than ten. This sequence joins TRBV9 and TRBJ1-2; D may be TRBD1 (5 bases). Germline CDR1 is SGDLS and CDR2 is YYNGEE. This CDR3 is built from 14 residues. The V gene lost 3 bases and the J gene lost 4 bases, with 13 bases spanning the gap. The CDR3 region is CASSAEEGTYGYTF. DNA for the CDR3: TGTGCCAGCAGCGCTGAGGAGGGGACCTATGGCTACACCTTC.

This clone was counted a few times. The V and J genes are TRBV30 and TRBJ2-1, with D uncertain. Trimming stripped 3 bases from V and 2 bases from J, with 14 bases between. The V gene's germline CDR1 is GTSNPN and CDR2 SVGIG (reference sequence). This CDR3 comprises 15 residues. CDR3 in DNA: TGTGCCTGGAGCTTCAGGTATCTCGCCTACAATGAGCAGTTCTTC. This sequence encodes CAWSFRYLAYNEQFF.

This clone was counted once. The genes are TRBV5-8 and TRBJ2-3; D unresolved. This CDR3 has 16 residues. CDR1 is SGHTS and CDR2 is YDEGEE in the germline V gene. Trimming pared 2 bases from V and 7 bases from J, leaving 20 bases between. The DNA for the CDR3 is TGTGCCAGCAGCTTTAGTTTCTTGAGAACTTTTTATACGCAGTATTTT. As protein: CASSFSFLRTFYTQYF.

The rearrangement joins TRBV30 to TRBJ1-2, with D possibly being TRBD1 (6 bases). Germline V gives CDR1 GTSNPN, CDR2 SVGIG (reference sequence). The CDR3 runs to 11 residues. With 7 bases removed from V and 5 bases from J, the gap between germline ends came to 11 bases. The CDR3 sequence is CASSGEYGYTF. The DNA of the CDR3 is TGTGCCTCCTCAGGGGAATATGGCTACACCTTC.

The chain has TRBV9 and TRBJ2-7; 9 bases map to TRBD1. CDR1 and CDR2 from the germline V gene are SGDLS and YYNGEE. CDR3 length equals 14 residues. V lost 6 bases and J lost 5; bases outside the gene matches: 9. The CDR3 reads CASNRTGEQNEQYF. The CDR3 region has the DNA TGTGCCAGCAACAGGACAGGGGAGCAAAACGAGCAGTACTTC. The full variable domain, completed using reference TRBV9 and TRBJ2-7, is DSGVTQTPKHLITATGQRVTLRCSPRSGDLSVYWYQQSLDQGLQFLIQYYNGEERAKGNILERFSAQQFPDLHSELNLSSLELGDSALYFCASNRTGEQNEQYFGPGTRLTVT.

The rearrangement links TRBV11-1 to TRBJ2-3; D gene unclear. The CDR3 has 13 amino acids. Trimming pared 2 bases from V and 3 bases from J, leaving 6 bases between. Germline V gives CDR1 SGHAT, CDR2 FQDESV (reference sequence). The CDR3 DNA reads TGTGCCAGCAGCTTATCGAGGACAGATACGCAGTATTTT. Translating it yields CASSLSRTDTQYF.

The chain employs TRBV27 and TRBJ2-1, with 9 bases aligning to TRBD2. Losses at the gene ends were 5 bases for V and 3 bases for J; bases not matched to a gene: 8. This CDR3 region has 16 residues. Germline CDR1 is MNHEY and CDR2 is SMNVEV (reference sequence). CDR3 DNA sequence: TGTGCCAGCAGTACAAGACTAGCGGCCTACTACAATGAGCAGTTCTTC. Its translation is CASSTRLAAYYNEQFF.

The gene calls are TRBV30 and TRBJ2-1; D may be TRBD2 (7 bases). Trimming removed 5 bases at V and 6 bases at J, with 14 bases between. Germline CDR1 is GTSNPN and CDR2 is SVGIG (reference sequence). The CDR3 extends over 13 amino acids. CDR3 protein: CAWGGGAFNEQFF. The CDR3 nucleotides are TGTGCCTGGGGAGGGGGGGCCTTCAATGAGCAGTTCTTC.

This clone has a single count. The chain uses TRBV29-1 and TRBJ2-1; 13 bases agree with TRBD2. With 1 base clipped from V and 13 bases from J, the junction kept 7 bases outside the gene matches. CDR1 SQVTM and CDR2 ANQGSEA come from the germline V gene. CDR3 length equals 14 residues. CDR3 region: CSVEVGTSGIGQFF. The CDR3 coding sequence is TGCAGCGTTGAAGTAGGGACTAGCGGGATTGGTCAGTTCTTC.

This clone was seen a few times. The chain's CDR3 is CASSTTGGTTYEQYF. The DNA for the CDR3 is TGTGCCAGCAGTACAACAGGGGGTACAACCTACGAGCAGTACTTC. V and J are TRBV6-6 and TRBJ2-7, with TRBD1 matching over 8 bases. The CDR3 has 15 residues. With 5 bases clipped from V and 2 bases from J, the junction kept 8 bases outside the gene matches. Germline lookup yields CDR1 MNHNY and CDR2 SVGAGI (reference sequence).